Presented here are 6 T cell receptor beta chains from one specimen sequenced in a study of T cell responses to AZD1222 COVID-19 vaccine (dated by TCRdb to the early 2020s). Library creation used the immunoSEQ multiplex PCR assay. In its TCRdb copy, this immuneACCESS table keeps in-frame sequences only and misses some clones. Where compared with another copy, unresolved V genes explain less than half of these, and the others have no known cause. The sample contains 160,000 or so clones, 94% of them found a single time. Of the sample, under 6% falls within the top ten clones. The time point label, as the study defines it: about 28 days (+/-7) after the second vaccine dose. Sequencing used peripheral blood, obtained 28 days after the second AZD1222 dose. The receptors come from an adult who received the AZD1222 COVID-19 vaccine.

CDR3 nucleotide sequence: TGTGCCAGCAGTTTAACGGCTGGCACAGATACGCAGTATTTT. Protein product: CASSLTAGTDTQYF. This chain uses TRBV28 with TRBJ2-3, with D uncertain. Germline CDR1 is MDHEN and CDR2 is SYDVKM. The CDR3 runs to 14 residues. The V and J ends lost 2 bases and 1 base respectively, with 7 bases between them. Supplemented by reference TRBV28 and TRBJ2-3, the full variable domain reads DVKVTQSSRYLVKRTGEKVFLECVQDMDHENMFWYRQDPGLGLRLIYFSYDVKMKEKGDIPEGYSVSREKKERFSLILESASTNQTSMYLCASSLTAGTDTQYFGPGTRLTVL.

V is TRBV5-8 and J is TRBJ1-5; maybe TRBD1 (5 bases). V lost 2 bases and J lost 3, with 18 bases in between. This CDR3 is 17 amino acids long. Germline V gives CDR1 SGHTS, CDR2 YDEGEE. In DNA, the CDR3 is TGTGCCAGCAGCTTTTGGGGCGAGACAGTAAACAATCAGCCCCAGCATTTT. Its translation is CASSFWGETVNNQPQHF.

The gene calls are TRBV6-6 and TRBJ1-5; D is possibly TRBD1 (6 bases). V was shortened by 2 bases and J by 1 base, with 12 bases between the two germline ends. Germline-derived CDR1 and CDR2 are MNHNY and SVGAGI (reference sequence). This CDR3 spans 16 amino acids. CDR3 bases: TGTGCCAGCAGTTACGCGGCCAGGGGAAGCAATCAGCCCCAGCATTTT. Residues: CASSYAARGSNQPQHF.

The V gene is TRBV9, the J gene TRBJ1-3; maybe TRBD1 (6 bases). Trimming pared 0 bases from V and 4 bases from J, leaving 11 bases between. CDR1 is SGDLS and CDR2 is YYNGEE in the germline V gene. The CDR3 has 15 amino acids. CDR3 nucleotide sequence: TGTGCCAGCAGCGTAGCTCGGGGGACAGGAAACACCATATATTTT. Its protein product is CASSVARGTGNTIYF.

CDR3 DNA sequence: TGTGCCAGCAGTTTGGGGGGCGGCTATGGCTACACCTTC. Its protein product is CASSLGGGYGYTF. The chain employs TRBV6-5 and TRBJ1-2, with D perhaps TRBD1 (6 bases). V lost 4 bases and J 4 bases, leaving 10 bases between the germline ends. Germline-derived CDR1 and CDR2 are MNHEY and SVGAGI. This CDR3 is 13 amino acids long.

The rearrangement uses TRBV7-9 and TRBJ1-3, with D possibly being TRBD1 (6 bases). From germline, CDR1 is SEHNR and CDR2 FQNEAQ (reference sequence). Deletions cut 6 bases from V and 2 bases from J, with 14 bases between. The CDR3 contains 15 residues. The CDR3 spells CASSPTGAPGNTIYF. The CDR3 DNA reads as TGTGCCAGCAGTCCGACGGGGGCGCCTGGAAACACCATATATTTT.